Below, one T cell receptor beta chain is given with its context. This clone appeared a single time. Its specific antigen is unknown. Nothing much larger sits one base from this clone, and base qualities are not available. This sample stems from a study of T cell clonotyping in hematopoietic cell transplantation (dated by TCRdb to the early 2020s). As for the study more broadly: A total of 110 to 150 blood samples were gathered in the study from 30 to 40 consecutive transplant recipients along with their related donors. Patient recruitment ran from 2015 to early 2017, and follow-up continued until late 2020 or death.

V lost 1 base and J lost 7 bases; the stretch between them is 7 bases long. Counted from cysteine to phenylalanine, this CDR3 has 12 amino acids. The entry retains the CDR3 DNA only, 36 bases that are in frame from base 1. CDR1 MGHRA and CDR2 YSYEKL are derived from the germline V gene. Related transplant donors provided blood samples for TCR beta sequencing. Nuclei Lysis Solution was used to extract genomic DNA from fresh or cryopreserved unfractionated peripheral blood mononuclear cells. Study-wide conclusions, independent of this receptor: After transplant, TCR diversity in recipients dropped, and pathologically expanded clonotypes increased progressively from day 30 to day 180. Donor and pretransplant recipient Inverse Simpson Index values predicted broader posttransplant TCR repertoire diversity. The sample size was limited, and because cells were not sorted, the contributions of CD4 and CD8 repertoires could not be separated. Overlap with donor repertoires was found for only a small fraction of recipient repertoires, with over 95% found to appear de novo at the given depth.

The immunoSEQ assay, a bias-controlled multiplex PCR using V- and J-specific primers, was used to amplify TCR beta CDR3 regions from genomic DNA. In a second PCR step, the CDR3 amplicons were tagged with a proprietary barcode plus Illumina adapter sequences. An Illumina MiSeq instrument was used for sequencing of the CDR3 libraries. The paper's processing steps were these. Export and quality control were done with immunoSEQ Analyzer 3.0, while downstream analyses used R Bioconductor and Immunarch. Only productive rearrangements in the normalized downsampled data set were used to calculate repertoire metrics. Clonotypes larger than 5 templates in the normalized cohort were defined as pathologically expanded. Repertoire diversity was measured with the Inverse Simpson Index. To capture all clonotypes, the CMV-specificity analyses were run on the non-normalized data set. The source is immuneACCESS, and TCRdb retained only in-frame sequences with V and J called. Part of the clones is not carried over; for the studies checked, unresolved V genes explain less than half of this, and the remainder is unexplained. V, J and clone size derive from that table, while D and trimming were established from the DNA sequence. Within this sample are some 16,000 clones, with about nine tenths of them counted one time only. The ten largest clones take up 5% to 6.5% of the sample.

The chain links TRBV4-1 with TRBJ1-2, with no reliable assignment of the D segment. The sequencing input was peripheral blood mononuclear cells. This TCR derives from a man aged 35 to 55 in good health. Some clones in this sample may be carry-over from other donors' samples. The DNA is TGCGCCAGCAGCCAAGGGGTCTCTGGCTACACCTTC. This gives the protein CASSQGVSGYTF.